Following are 3 T cell receptor beta chains from one sample sequenced in a study of HIV-infected patients and healthy controls. TCRdb processed the 5' RACE reads anew with MiXCR; each CDR3 protein has one entry. The profile shows about 18,000 distinct CDR3 sequences, around 20% of them singletons. Sequencing was done on a sample of CD8+ T cells from blood. These TCRs come from a human donor in good health.

This clonotype was detected a few times. This chain joins TRBV20-1 and TRBJ2-7; D could derive from TRBD1 or TRBD2 (6 bases each). With 0 bases removed from V and 2 bases from J, the gap between germline ends came to 17 bases. The CDR3 has 16 residues. Germline V gene data show CDR1 as DFQATT and CDR2 as SNEGSKA (reference sequence). As DNA, the CDR3 is TGCAGTGCTAGAGATCTCGGGGGCGCGACCGCCTACGAGCAGTACTTC. Its translation is CSARDLGGATAYEQYF.

The chain employs TRBV6-2 or TRBV6-3 and TRBJ1-5; possible D gene TRBD1, 6 bases. Germline V CDR1 and CDR2: MNHEY, SVGEGT. The CDR3 runs 15 residues. The germline V and J ends were trimmed by 7 bases and 7 bases, with 20 bases remaining between them. The CDR3 coding sequence is TGTGCCAGCACCGTTCCGGGACACCGCAGACAGCCCCAGCATTTT. Its translation is CASTVPGHRRQPQHF.

This clonotype was recorded only once. The genes are TRBV6-6 and TRBJ1-1; D is unclear. The CDR3 loop spans 14 amino acids. Germline V lookup: CDR1 MNHNY, CDR2 SVGAGI (reference sequence). V lost 4 bases to trimming and J lost 1 base, with 10 bases between them. The CDR3 spells CASSSHNKNTEAFF. In DNA, the CDR3 is TGTGCCAGCAGTTCCCACAACAAGAACACTGAAGCTTTCTTT.